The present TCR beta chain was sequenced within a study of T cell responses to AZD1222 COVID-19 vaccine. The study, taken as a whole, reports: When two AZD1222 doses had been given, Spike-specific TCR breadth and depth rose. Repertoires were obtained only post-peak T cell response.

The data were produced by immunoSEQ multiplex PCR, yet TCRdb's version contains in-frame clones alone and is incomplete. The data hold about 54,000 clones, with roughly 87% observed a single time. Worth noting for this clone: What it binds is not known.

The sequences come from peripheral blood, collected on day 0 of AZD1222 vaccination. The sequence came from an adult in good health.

CDR3 coding DNA: TGTGCCAGCAGTTACTTCGCGGGGAGCTCCTACGAGCAGTACTTC. Its protein is CASSYFAGSSYEQYF. The chain carries TRBV6-2 or TRBV6-3 and TRBJ2-7, with D perhaps TRBD2 (6 bases). Trimming pared 1 base from V and 0 bases from J, leaving 10 bases between. This CDR3 contains 15 residues. Germline loops: CDR1 MNHEY, CDR2 SVGEGT.